This passage covers 17 T cell receptor beta chains from one sample sequenced in a study of cytomegalovirus exposure and HLA in healthy donors (dated by TCRdb to about 2017). Library preparation used the immunoSEQ multiplex PCR assay. For the multiplex PCR, a mixture combining 60 forward primers for TCR Vbeta segments and 13 reverse primers for TCR Jbeta segments was used. The table was pulled from immuneACCESS by TCRdb, which kept in-frame rearrangements only. Such tables lose some clones; where checked, under half of the loss comes from unresolved V genes, and the rest has no known cause. In all, the sample holds about 85,000 clones, and 60% to 80% of those were seen once. The leading ten clones occupy 23% of the sample. The sample comprised PBMCs. The receptors derive from a woman aged 50 to 65 in good health and CMV-seropositive.

In DNA form, the CDR3 reads TGTGCCAGCAGTACTAGCGGGAGGAGGGTGGATGAGCAGTTCTTC. It encodes CASSTSGRRVDEQFF. The genes are TRBV6-6 and TRBJ2-1, with 12 positions matching TRBD2. With 5 bases clipped from V and 8 bases from J, the junction kept 7 bases outside the gene matches. The CDR3 covers 15 residues. Germline V gene data show CDR1 as MNHNY and CDR2 as SVGAGI (reference sequence).

This chain uses TRBV5-6 with TRBJ1-2; no clear D. The CDR3 covers 17 residues. CDR1 and CDR2 (germline): SGHDT, YYEEEE. The V gene lost 4 bases and the J gene lost 4 bases, with 23 bases spanning the gap. The CDR3 region is CASSERGKVSHLYGYTF. DNA of the CDR3: TGTGCCAGCAGCGAACGAGGAAAGGTATCTCACCTCTATGGCTACACCTTC.

Details on this clone: A junction boundary mismatches the germline segment, possibly from a read error. The rearrangement links TRBV7-9 to TRBJ2-7, with D tentatively TRBD1 (6 bases). CDR3 length: 15 residues. CDR1 is SEHNR, CDR2 FQNEAQ, per germline (reference sequence). In DNA, the CDR3 is TGTTCCAGCAGCTCCTACCGGGACACACTCTACGAGCAGTACTTC. Its translation is CSSSSYRDTLYEQYF.

The chain recombines TRBV6-5 with TRBJ2-1; D gene ambiguous. The CDR3 contains 12 residues. In germline, CDR1 is MNHEY, CDR2 SVGAGI. V lost 7 bases to trimming and J lost 8 bases, with 12 bases between them. CDR3 region: CASTTGADEQFF. The CDR3, as DNA: TGTGCCAGCACCACTGGTGCGGATGAGCAGTTCTTC.

The chain recombines TRBV7-3 with TRBJ2-5; TRBD1 is a possible D gene (5 bases). The J call may not be correct, given that the DNA end is closer to TRBJ2-7. The germline gives CDR1 SGHTA, CDR2 FQGTGA. The length of the CDR3 is 13 residues. CDR3 nucleotides: TGTGCCAGCAGCTTAAGCAGGGCCCACGAGCAGTACTTC. Translated, it gives CASSLSRAHEQYF.

As to this clone: At one of its ends the junction is not consistent with the germline gene, which may arise from a read error. The J gene is TRBJ1-5, the V gene TRBV19; D might be TRBD1 (5 bases). Germline values: CDR1 LNHDA, CDR2 SQIVND (reference sequence). This CDR3 has 14 residues. CDR3 sequence: CASSLGVSNKPQHF. In DNA, the CDR3 is TGTGCCAGTAGCTTAGGGGTCAGCAATAAGCCCCAGCATTTT.

The chain is built from TRBV7-3 and TRBJ2-2; TRBD1 is a possible D gene (5 bases). The CDR3 loop spans 14 amino acids. Trimming pared 11 bases from V and 3 bases from J, leaving 16 bases between. In germline, CDR1 is SGHTA, CDR2 FQGTGA. The CDR3 sequence is CAAGPGSHTGELFF. The CDR3 coding sequence is TGTGCCGCCGGGCCAGGGTCCCACACCGGGGAGCTGTTTTTT.

V gene TRBV5-1 combines with J gene TRBJ1-3; 9 bases match TRBD1. This CDR3 comprises 14 residues. V trimming: 4 bases; J trimming: 4 bases; junction bases outside the gene matches: 3. Germline-derived CDR1 and CDR2 are SGHRS and YFSETQ. Here the CDR3 DNA reads TGCGCCAGCAGCCCCGGACAGGGGGGAAACACCATATATTTT. It is translated as CASSPGQGGNTIYF.

The chain links TRBV19 to TRBJ1-1, with a tentative D call TRBD1 (6 bases). Trimming took off 8 bases at V and 2 bases at J, with 15 bases between the two ends. The CDR3 length is 14 residues. Germline V CDR1 and CDR2: LNHDA, SQIVND (reference sequence). CDR3 loop: CASADRYLNTEAFF. Here the CDR3 DNA reads TGTGCCAGTGCCGACAGGTATTTAAACACTGAAGCTTTCTTT.

V usage is TRBV6-4 and J usage is TRBJ2-2; possibly TRBD1 for D (5 bases). Trimming took off 1 base at V and 6 bases at J, with 24 bases between the two ends. CDR3 length: 19 amino acids. Germline loops: CDR1 MRHNA, CDR2 SNTAGT. The CDR3 coding sequence is TGTGCCAGCAGTGACTTCCAGTGTTTTTGGGGCAGAACCCCCGGGGAGCTGTTTTTT. Its protein product is CASSDFQCFWGRTPGELFF.

This chain joins TRBV30 and TRBJ1-2, with TRBD1 identical over 9 bases. CDR1 is GTSNPN, CDR2 SVGIG, per germline (reference sequence). This CDR3 is built from 14 residues. The J segment lost 6 bases and the V segment lost 4 bases, leaving 9 bases of the junction unmatched. The CDR3 nucleotides are TGTGCCTGGATATGGTTCACAGGGGGCGATGGCTACACCTTC. Translation: CAWIWFTGGDGYTF.

The V call is TRBV6-6, the J call TRBJ1-1, with 10 bases lining up with TRBD1. The CDR3 is 15 amino acids. Germline CDR1 reads MNHNY; CDR2 reads SVGAGI (reference sequence). V shed 0 bases and J 5 bases; nucleotides not matched to a gene: 3. CDR3 DNA sequence: TGTGCCAGCAGTTACTCGGACAGGGGGTGGACTGAAGCTTTCTTT. The encoded protein is CASSYSDRGWTEAFF.

V is TRBV2 and J is TRBJ1-2; 8 positions agree with TRBD1. This CDR3 comprises 14 residues. V gave up 6 bases and J gave up 4 bases; unmatched junction bases: 7. Germline CDR1 SNHLY, CDR2 FYNNEI. The CDR3 loop is CASRPGQGLYGYTF. Written as DNA, the CDR3 is TGTGCCAGCAGGCCCGGACAGGGTCTCTATGGCTACACCTTC.

The chain employs TRBV7-3 and TRBJ2-1; 7 positions match TRBD2. The germline CDR1 and CDR2 sequences are SGHTA and FQGTGA. J was trimmed by 6 bases and V by 0 bases; bases with no gene match: 11. The CDR3 length is 17 residues. The CDR3 nucleotides are TGTGCCAGCAGCTTAACGTCAAGCGGGACTCCGTCCAATGAGCAGTTCTTC. Translation gives CASSLTSSGTPSNEQFF. Variable domain in full (rest from reference TRBV7-3 and TRBJ2-1): GAGVSQTPSNKVTEKGKYVELRCDPISGHTALYWYRQSLGQGPEFLIYFQGTGAADDSGLPNDRFFAVRPEGSVSTLKIQRTERGDSAVYLCASSLTSSGTPSNEQFFGPGTRLTVL.

This clone was seen a single time. The chain uses TRBV2 and TRBJ1-5; no firm D call. The CDR3 runs to 14 residues. Looked up from germline, CDR1 is SNHLY and CDR2 is FYNNEI. The V end lost 3 bases, the J end lost 7 bases, and 13 bases lay between the germline ends. The CDR3: CASSENSFGQPQHF. DNA for the CDR3: TGTGCCAGCAGTGAGAACAGTTTTGGACAGCCCCAGCATTTT.

Turning to this clone: Additional DNA sequences in this sample encode the identical CDR3. The genes are TRBV10-1 and TRBJ2-5, with 7 bases that match TRBD2. The junction had 8 bases not matched to a gene; V was cut back by 2 bases and J by 5 bases. The CDR3 covers 15 residues. The germline V gene encodes CDR1 WNHNN and CDR2 SYGVQD (reference sequence). In DNA, the CDR3 is TGCGCCAGCAGTGAGGGGGCGGGGGTTCGGGAGACCCAGTACTTC. As protein: CASSEGAGVRETQYF.

The gene calls are TRBV5-6 and TRBJ2-6, with D possibly being TRBD1 (5 bases). V dropped 2 bases and J dropped 0 bases, with 9 bases sitting between them. The CDR3 length is 16 residues. Germline CDR1 SGHDT, CDR2 YYEEEE. The CDR3 is CASSFPRVSGANVLTF. CDR3 sequence (DNA): TGTGCCAGCAGCTTTCCCAGGGTCTCTGGGGCCAACGTCCTGACTTTC.